This is a list of T cell receptor beta chains from one sample in a study of blood T cell repertoires in COVID-19. TCRdb's table, derived via immunoSEQ multiplex PCR, lists solely in-frame clones and lacks some. The sample lists about 250,000 clones; around 90% were seen once. Sequenced material: peripheral blood. The origin of the receptors is a man between 18 and 35 years old with active or convalescent COVID-19. CDR3s include the opening cysteine and the closing phenylalanine or tryptophan. The order of the fields is J gene, V gene, clone size, D gene, CDR3 protein, CDR3 DNA. The D gene is left open where the match is weak. Size tells how often a clone was seen (once, few, many) or the class of an expanded clone, and some rows leave it out.

j_call: TRBJ2-3
v_call: TRBV7-2
clone_size: .
d_call: .
cdr3_aa: CASSLNAGSTDTQYF
cdr3_nt: TGTGCCAGCAGCTTAAATGCGGGGAGCACAGATACGCAGTATTTT

j_call: TRBJ2-3
v_call: TRBV3-1/TRBV3-2
clone_size: .
d_call: TRBD1
cdr3_aa: CASSRTGSYTDTQYF
cdr3_nt: TGTGCCAGCAGCAGGACAGGGTCTTACACAGATACGCAGTATTTT

j_call: TRBJ1-5
v_call: TRBV2
clone_size: .
d_call: .
cdr3_aa: CASSAGQGPTQPQHF
cdr3_nt: TGTGCCAGCAGTGCGGGGCAGGGGCCGACTCAGCCCCAGCATTTT

j_call: TRBJ1-6
v_call: TRBV19
clone_size: few
d_call: .
cdr3_aa: CASSIDQGNSPLHF
cdr3_nt: TGTGCCAGTAGTATAGATCAGGGGAATTCACCCCTCCACTTT

j_call: TRBJ2-3
v_call: TRBV6-6
clone_size: once
d_call: TRBD2
cdr3_aa: CASGGSGGYTDTQYF
cdr3_nt: TGTGCCAGCGGGGGCAGCGGGGGGTACACAGATACGCAGTATTTT

j_call: TRBJ2-3
v_call: TRBV28
clone_size: .
d_call: TRBD1
cdr3_aa: CASRGRGDTQYF
cdr3_nt: TGTGCCAGCAGGGGCAGGGGGGATACGCAGTATTTT

j_call: TRBJ2-2
v_call: TRBV5-1
clone_size: .
d_call: .
cdr3_aa: CASSLYGGRNTGELFF
cdr3_nt: TGCGCCAGCAGCTTGTATGGGGGGAGGAACACCGGGGAGCTGTTTTTT

j_call: TRBJ1-5
v_call: TRBV7-9
clone_size: .
d_call: .
cdr3_aa: CASSLGASNQPQHF
cdr3_nt: TGTGCCAGCAGCTTAGGGGCCAGCAATCAGCCCCAGCATTTT

j_call: TRBJ1-1
v_call: TRBV5-8
clone_size: few
d_call: TRBD1
cdr3_aa: CASSPGQGWTEAFF
cdr3_nt: TGTGCCAGCAGCCCCGGACAGGGTTGGACTGAAGCTTTCTTT

j_call: TRBJ2-3
v_call: TRBV5-6
clone_size: .
d_call: TRBD2
cdr3_aa: CASSLWAGVVGTDTQYF
cdr3_nt: TGTGCCAGCAGCTTATGGGCGGGAGTAGTGGGAACAGATACGCAGTATTTT

j_call: TRBJ2-3
v_call: TRBV21-1
clone_size: .
d_call: .
cdr3_aa: CASTPGGRHARGAQYF
cdr3_nt: TGTGCCAGCACCCCGGGGGGGAGGCATGCCCGGGGGGCGCAGTATTTT

j_call: TRBJ1-1
v_call: TRBV24-1
clone_size: .
d_call: .
cdr3_aa: CATSDFIDRWPTEAFF
cdr3_nt: TGTGCCACCAGTGATTTTATAGACAGGTGGCCAACTGAAGCTTTCTTT

j_call: TRBJ2-4
v_call: TRBV19
clone_size: .
d_call: .
cdr3_aa: CASRPYPKGENIQYF
cdr3_nt: TGTGCCAGCCGACCTTACCCCAAGGGAGAAAACATTCAGTACTTC

j_call: TRBJ2-1
v_call: TRBV5-1
clone_size: .
d_call: TRBD1
cdr3_aa: CASSKGQISPYNEQFF
cdr3_nt: TGCGCCAGCAGCAAGGGACAGATCAGCCCCTACAATGAGCAGTTCTTC

j_call: TRBJ1-2
v_call: TRBV19
clone_size: .
d_call: .
cdr3_aa: CASIGGLNYGYTF
cdr3_nt: TGTGCCAGTATCGGGGGACTGAACTATGGCTACACCTTC

j_call: TRBJ1-2
v_call: TRBV19
clone_size: .
d_call: .
cdr3_aa: CAVGREDYGYTF
cdr3_nt: TGTGCCGTGGGACGGGAGGACTATGGCTACACCTTC

j_call: TRBJ2-3
v_call: TRBV18
clone_size: .
d_call: .
cdr3_aa: CASSPRTAKRTDTQYF
cdr3_nt: TGTGCCAGCTCCCCCCGGACAGCCAAACGCACAGATACGCAGTATTTT

j_call: TRBJ2-5
v_call: TRBV6-5
clone_size: .
d_call: TRBD2
cdr3_aa: CASKLAGPRETQYF
cdr3_nt: TGTGCCAGCAAACTAGCGGGACCAAGAGAGACCCAGTACTTC

j_call: TRBJ2-1
v_call: TRBV28
clone_size: once
d_call: TRBD2
cdr3_aa: CASSLTGLAGPPEQFF
cdr3_nt: TGTGCCAGCAGCCTGACGGGACTAGCGGGGCCTCCTGAGCAGTTCTTC

j_call: TRBJ1-1
v_call: TRBV19
clone_size: .
d_call: .
cdr3_aa: CASSISRGTEAFF
cdr3_nt: TGTGCCAGTAGTATCAGCAGGGGCACTGAAGCTTTCTTT

j_call: TRBJ2-2
v_call: TRBV11-1
clone_size: .
d_call: .
cdr3_aa: CASSLVGGELPGELFF
cdr3_nt: TGTGCCAGCAGCTTAGTTGGGGGCGAACTTCCCGGGGAGCTGTTTTTT

j_call: TRBJ1-2
v_call: TRBV10-2
clone_size: .
d_call: TRBD1
cdr3_aa: CASSEIRGQGGYTF
cdr3_nt: TGCGCCAGCAGTGAGATCAGGGGGCAAGGAGGCTACACCTTC

j_call: TRBJ1-2
v_call: TRBV6-2/TRBV6-3
clone_size: .
d_call: .
cdr3_aa: CASSYAAGLWYGYTF
cdr3_nt: TGTGCCAGCAGTTACGCCGCAGGGCTATGGTATGGCTACACCTTC

j_call: TRBJ2-5
v_call: TRBV11-2
clone_size: .
d_call: TRBD2
cdr3_aa: CASSLGGLAGETQYF
cdr3_nt: TGTGCCAGCAGCTTAGGAGGTCTAGCGGGAGAGACCCAGTACTTC

j_call: TRBJ2-3
v_call: TRBV10-3
clone_size: .
d_call: .
cdr3_aa: CAITQGSGTDTQYF
cdr3_nt: TGTGCCATAACACAGGGTAGCGGCACAGATACGCAGTATTTT

j_call: TRBJ1-2
v_call: TRBV27
clone_size: once
d_call: .
cdr3_aa: CASSGGSYGYTF
cdr3_nt: TGTGCCAGCTCGGGGGGGAGCTATGGCTACACCTTC